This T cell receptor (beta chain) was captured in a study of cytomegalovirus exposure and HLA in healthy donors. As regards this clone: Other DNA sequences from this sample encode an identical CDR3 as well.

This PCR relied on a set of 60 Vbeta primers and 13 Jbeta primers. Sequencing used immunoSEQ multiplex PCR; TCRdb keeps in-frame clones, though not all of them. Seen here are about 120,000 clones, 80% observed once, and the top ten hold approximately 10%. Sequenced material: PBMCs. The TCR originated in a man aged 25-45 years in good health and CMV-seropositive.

The CDR3 spells CASSQEQVSYEQYF. The CDR3, as DNA: TGTGCCAGCAGCCAAGAACAGGTCTCCTACGAGCAGTACTTC. The chain joins TRBV14 to TRBJ2-7; a possible D gene is TRBD1 (5 bases). The CDR3 loop spans 14 amino acids. Trimming shortened V by 0 bases and J by 0 bases, and 6 bases separated the two germline ends. The V gene's germline CDR1 is SGHDN and CDR2 FVKESK.